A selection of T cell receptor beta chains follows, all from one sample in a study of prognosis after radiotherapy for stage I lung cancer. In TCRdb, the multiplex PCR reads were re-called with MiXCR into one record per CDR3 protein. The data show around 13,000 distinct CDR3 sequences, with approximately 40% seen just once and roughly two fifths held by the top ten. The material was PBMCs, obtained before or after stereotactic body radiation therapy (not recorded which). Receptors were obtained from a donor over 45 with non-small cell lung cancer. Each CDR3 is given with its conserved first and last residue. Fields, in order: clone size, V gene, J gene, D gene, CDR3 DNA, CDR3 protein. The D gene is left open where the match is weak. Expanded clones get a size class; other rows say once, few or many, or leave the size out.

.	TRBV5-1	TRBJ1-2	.	TGCGCCAGCAGCTTGGGCGAGGGCATCGCCTATGGCTACACCTTC	CASSLGEGIAYGYTF
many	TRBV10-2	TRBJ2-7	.	TGCGCCAGCACCCCGACTAGTGGGATTTACGAGCAGTACTTC	CASTPTSGIYEQYF
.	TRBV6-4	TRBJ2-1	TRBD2	TGTGCCAGCAGAGGACTAGCTGTTTACAATGAGCATTTCTTC	CASRGLAVYNEHFF
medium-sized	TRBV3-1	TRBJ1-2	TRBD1	TGTGCCAGCAGCCAAGCGGCAGGGGGAGGCTACACCTTC	CASSQAAGGGYTF
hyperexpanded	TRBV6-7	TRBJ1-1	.	TGTGCCAGCAGTTTCATACTAAAGCCCCACCGTAGGGAAGCTTTCTTT	CASSFILKPHRREAFF
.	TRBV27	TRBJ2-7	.	TGTGCCAGCAGTTTATCTTTTGGCGTTGGGGAGCAGTACTTC	CASSLSFGVGEQYF
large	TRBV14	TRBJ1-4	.	TGTGCCAGCAGCCAAGATTGGGGAGCTAATGAAAAACTGTTTTTT	CASSQDWGANEKLFF
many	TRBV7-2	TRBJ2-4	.	TGTGCCAGCAGCTTAGCAAGGACAGCCCCGAGGAACATTCAGTACTTC	CASSLARTAPRNIQYF
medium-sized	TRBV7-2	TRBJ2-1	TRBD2	TGTGCCAGCAGCTTACCTAGCGGGAGGTTGTACAATGAGCAGTTCTTC	CASSLPSGRLYNEQFF
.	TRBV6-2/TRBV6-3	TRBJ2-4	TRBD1	TGTGTCAGCAGTACTAGGGACAGGGGAAACATTCAGTACTTC	CVSSTRDRGNIQYF
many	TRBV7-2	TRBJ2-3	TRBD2	TGTGCCAGCAGCCCTATCGCTAGCGGTCTTAGCACAGATACGCAGTATTTT	CASSPIASGLSTDTQYF
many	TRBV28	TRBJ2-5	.	TGTGCCAGCAAACCCGCCGGGTGGGAGGTTTTAGGAGAGACCCAGTACTTC	CASKPAGWEVLGETQYF
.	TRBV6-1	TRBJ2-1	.	TGTGCCAGCAGCCAGGACTCACTGGTGAATGAGCAGTTCTTC	CASSQDSLVNEQFF
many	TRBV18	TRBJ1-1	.	TGTGCCAGCTCACTAGGAGTGAACACTGAAGCTTTCTTT	CASSLGVNTEAFF
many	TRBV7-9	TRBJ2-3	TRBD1	TGTGCCGGGGGAACAGGGGATGCTTCTAGCACAGATACGCAGTATTTT	CAGGTGDASSTDTQYF
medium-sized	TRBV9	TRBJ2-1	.	TGTGCCAGCAGCGTAGCTTTTGGAGGGTACAATGAGCAGTTCTTC	CASSVAFGGYNEQFF
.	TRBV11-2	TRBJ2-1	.	TGTGCCAGCAGCTTTAGAATAGACAATGAGCAGTTCTTC	CASSFRIDNEQFF
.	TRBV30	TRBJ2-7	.	TGTGCCTGGAACGCAAAGACAGGCTACGAGCAGTACTTC	CAWNAKTGYEQYF
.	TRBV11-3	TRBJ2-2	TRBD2	TGTGCCAGCAGCCGACTAGCGGGAAACACCGGGGAGCTGTTTTTT	CASSRLAGNTGELFF
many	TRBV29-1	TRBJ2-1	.	TGCAGCGCCGGGGACCGCATAACCTTTGAGCAGTTCTTC	CSAGDRITFEQFF
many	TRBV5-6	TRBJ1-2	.	TGTGCCAGCAGCTTGACTGGGGGCCTAGTGGTGGGTAACTATGGCTACACCTTC	CASSLTGGLVVGNYGYTF
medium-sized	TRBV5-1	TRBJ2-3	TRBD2	TGCGCCAGCAGCTCCATAGCGGGATTCGGCACAGATACGCAGTATTTT	CASSSIAGFGTDTQYF
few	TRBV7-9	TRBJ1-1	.	TGTGCCAGCAGCTTCGGGACTGACACTGAAGCTTTCTTT	CASSFGTDTEAFF
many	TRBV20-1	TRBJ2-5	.	TGCAGTGCCGTGGTCAGGGGTGAGACCCAGTACTTC	CSAVVRGETQYF
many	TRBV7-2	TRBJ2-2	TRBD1	TGTGCCAGCAGCTTGACAGGGACCGGGGAGCTGTTTTTT	CASSLTGTGELFF
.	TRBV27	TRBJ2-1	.	TGTGCCAGCATTTCACGACAGGCCCCAACGTACAATGAGCAGTTCTTC	CASISRQAPTYNEQFF
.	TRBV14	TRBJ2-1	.	TGTGCCAGCAGCCACTCGAGTAGCGGCTACAATGAGCAGTTCTTC	CASSHSSSGYNEQFF
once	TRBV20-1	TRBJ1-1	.	TGCAGTGCTTCCCAGGGAACTGAAGCTTTCTTT	CSASQGTEAFF
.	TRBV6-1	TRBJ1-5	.	TGTGCCAGCGGCCCTCAGCCCCAGCATTTT	CASGPQPQHF
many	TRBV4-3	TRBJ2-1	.	TGCGCCAGCAGCCAAGATGGGGCTCCTCTTCGGGTGTTCTTC	CASSQDGAPLRVFF
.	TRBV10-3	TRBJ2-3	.	TGTGCCATCAGTTCCGGGCTTTCATATACGCAGTATTTT	CAISSGLSYTQYF
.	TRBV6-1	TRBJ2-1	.	TGTGCCAGAAGAGGGAAGGACATGGCCTCCTACAATGAGCAGTTCTTC	CARRGKDMASYNEQFF
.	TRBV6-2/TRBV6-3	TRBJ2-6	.	TGTGCCAGCAGTTACGGACTCGGCTCTGGGGCCAACGTCCTGACTTTC	CASSYGLGSGANVLTF
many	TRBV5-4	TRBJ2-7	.	TGTGCCAGCAGCATCGGGACTGGACCCTACGAGCAGTACTTC	CASSIGTGPYEQYF
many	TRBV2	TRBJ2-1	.	TGTGCCAGCAGTGATGAGGGGGTAGCCTACAATGAGCAGTTCTTC	CASSDEGVAYNEQFF
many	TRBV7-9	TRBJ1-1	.	TGTGCCAGCAGCATGCAGTATAAAGCTTTCTTT	CASSMQYKAFF
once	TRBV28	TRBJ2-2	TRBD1	TGTGCCAGCAGTTTAAAATGGACAGGCCCCACCGGGGAGCTGTTTTTT	CASSLKWTGPTGELFF
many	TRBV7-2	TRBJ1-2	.	TGTGCCAGCAGCTTATCTCCTAACTATGGCTACACCTTC	CASSLSPNYGYTF
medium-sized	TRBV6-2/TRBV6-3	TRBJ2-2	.	TGTGCCAGCAGTTACTTCAGGGAGCTGTTTTTT	CASSYFRELFF
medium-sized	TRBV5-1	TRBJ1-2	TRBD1	TGCGCCAGCAGCTTGGGGGGACAGGCCTATGGCTACACCTTC	CASSLGGQAYGYTF
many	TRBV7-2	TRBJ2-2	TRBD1	TGTGCCAGCAGCCCGCAGGGGGCAGACGGGGAGCTGTTTTTT	CASSPQGADGELFF
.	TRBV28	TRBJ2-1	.	TGTGCCAGCAGTTTGAGGGACACCTCTCGGTTCTTC	CASSLRDTSRFF
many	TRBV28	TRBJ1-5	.	TGTGCCAGCAGTTCGCCCCGCAGGGGATATAGCAATCAGCCCCAGCATTTT	CASSSPRRGYSNQPQHF
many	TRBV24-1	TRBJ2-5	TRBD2	TGTGCCACCGGGACTAGCGCCACCCCGGCGCGGGAGACCCAGTACTTC	CATGTSATPARETQYF
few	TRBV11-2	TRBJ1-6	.	TGTGCCAGCAGCTTGAAGGGTACTAATTCACCCCTCCACTTT	CASSLKGTNSPLHF
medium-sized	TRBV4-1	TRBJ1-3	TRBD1	TGCGCCAGCAGCCAACGACAGGGCTCTGGAAACACCATATATTTT	CASSQRQGSGNTIYF
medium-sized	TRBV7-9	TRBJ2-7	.	TGTGCCAGCAGCCTCCTTGGGTACGAGCAGTACTTC	CASSLLGYEQYF
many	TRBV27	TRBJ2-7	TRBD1	TGTGCCAGCAGTTTAACAGGGGGCGAGCAGTACTTC	CASSLTGGEQYF
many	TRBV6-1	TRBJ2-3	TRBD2	TGTGCCAGCAGTCGGACTAGCGGGAGGGCGGCAGATACGCAGTATTTT	CASSRTSGRAADTQYF
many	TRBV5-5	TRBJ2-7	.	TGTGCCAGCAGCTTGGGGGGGAAACCCTACGAGCAGTACTTC	CASSLGGKPYEQYF
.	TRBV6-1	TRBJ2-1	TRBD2	TGTGCCAGCAGAAGCACTAGCGGTGTGTACAGTGAGCAGTTCTTC	CASRSTSGVYSEQFF
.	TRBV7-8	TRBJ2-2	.	TGTGCCAGCAGCTTAGGACTCCCCCGGGAGCTGTTTTTT	CASSLGLPRELFF
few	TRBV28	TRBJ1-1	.	TGTGCCAGCAGTGCACACACCGGGACAAACACTGAAGCTTTCTTT	CASSAHTGTNTEAFF